This TCR beta chain was sequenced for a study of OX40 agonist ivuxolimab in advanced cancers. Study at large: Dose-escalation patients suffered from hepatocellular carcinoma, melanoma, renal cell or head and neck cancer. Therapy given before enrollment (anti-PD-1, anti-PD-L1 or anti-CTLA-4) was allowed, and under 45% had some. Among those treated, three patients had partial responses, one with hepatocellular carcinoma and two with cutaneous melanoma. Findings and caveats of the study: Antigens targeted by the expanded peripheral T cells were not determined.

TCRdb's table, derived via immunoSEQ multiplex PCR, lists solely in-frame clones and lacks some. There are some 130,000 clones in the sample; about 92% occur only once, and 0.9% to 1.2% lies in the top ten. Germline V gene data show CDR1 as LNHDA and CDR2 as SQIVND (reference sequence). The CDR3 is 16 amino acids. With 3 bases clipped from V and 10 bases from J, the junction kept 8 bases outside the gene matches. As to this clone: Its matching antigen is unknown.

V and J are TRBV19 and TRBJ1-6; TRBD1 matches at 11 bases. The sample consisted of CD4+ or CD8+ T cells sorted from blood, taken in a trial of the OX40 agonist ivuxolimab. The TCR originated in an adult with an advanced solid tumor such as melanoma, head and neck, liver or kidney cancer. The CDR3 nucleotides are TGTGCCAGTAGTATTCAGGACAGGGGGCCGGGATCACCCCTCCACTTT. Protein sequence: CASSIQDRGPGSPLHF.